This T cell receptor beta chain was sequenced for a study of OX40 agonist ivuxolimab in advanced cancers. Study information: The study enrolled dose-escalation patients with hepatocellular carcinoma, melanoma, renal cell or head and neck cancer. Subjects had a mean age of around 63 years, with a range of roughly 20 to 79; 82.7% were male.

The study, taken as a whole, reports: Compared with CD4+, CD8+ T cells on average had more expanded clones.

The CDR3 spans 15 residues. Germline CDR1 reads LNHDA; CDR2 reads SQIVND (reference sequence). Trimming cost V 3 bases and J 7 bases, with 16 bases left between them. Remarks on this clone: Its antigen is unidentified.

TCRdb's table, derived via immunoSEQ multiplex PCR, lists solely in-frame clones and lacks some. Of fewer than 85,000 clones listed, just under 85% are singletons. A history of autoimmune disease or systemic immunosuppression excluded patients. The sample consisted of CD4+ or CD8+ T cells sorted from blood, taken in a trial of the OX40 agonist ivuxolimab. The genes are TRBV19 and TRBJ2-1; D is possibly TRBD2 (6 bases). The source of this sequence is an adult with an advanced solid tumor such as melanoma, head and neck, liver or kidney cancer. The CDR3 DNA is TGTGCCAGTAGTATCTTATCATCGCGGGATAATGAGCAGTTCTTC. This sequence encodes CASSILSSRDNEQFF.